This T cell receptor beta chain originates from a study of early T cells in non-severe SARS-CoV-2 infection. In germline, CDR1 is SNHLY, CDR2 FYNNEI. There are 13 residues in the CDR3. V was shortened by 8 bases and J by 4 bases, with 12 bases between the two germline ends. Researchers attached unique molecular identifiers to individual cDNA molecules. TCRdb processed the 5' RACE reads anew with MiXCR; each CDR3 protein has one entry. The sample has some 97,000 distinct CDR3 sequences; around 10% are singletons. This clonotype showed up many times. The sequences come from whole blood, collected at baseline. The TCR sequence derives from an adult who was a healthcare worker with PCR-confirmed SARS-CoV-2 infection or an uninfected control (not recorded which). The chain couples TRBV2 to TRBJ1-3; D unclear. The CDR3 coding sequence is TGTGCCAGCGGGGATCCGGCCGGAAACACCATATATTTT. It specifies CASGDPAGNTIYF.